A single sample is the source of the 21 T cell receptor beta chains below, sequenced in a study of T cell changes during pregnancy in multiple sclerosis. The data were produced by immunoSEQ multiplex PCR, yet TCRdb's version contains in-frame clones alone and is incomplete. The sample gives 78,000 or so clones, 92% of which show up once; roughly 2.5% is in the top ten. This material consisted of peripheral blood, taken before pregnancy. These receptors were taken from a female donor with multiple sclerosis, enrolled in a pregnancy study.

The rearrangement joins TRBV28 to TRBJ1-1; D is ambiguous. V lost 5 bases, J lost 0 bases, and 7 bases lay in between. The germline CDR1 and CDR2 sequences are MDHEN and SYDVKM. This CDR3 has 13 residues. The CDR3 region is CASSITLNTEAFF. As DNA, the CDR3 is TGTGCCAGCAGTATTACATTGAACACTGAAGCTTTCTTT.

The chain carries TRBV27 and TRBJ2-7; TRBD2 agrees at 9 bases. Germline loops: CDR1 MNHEY, CDR2 SMNVEV (reference sequence). V lost 3 bases and J lost 7; bases outside the gene matches: 13. The CDR3 runs 16 residues. CDR3 nucleotides: TGTGCCAGCAGTTTTAAGGCTAGCGGGATCTCGGGGGAGCAGTACTTC. Amino acids: CASSFKASGISGEQYF.

This clone appeared once. V is TRBV28 and J is TRBJ2-2; 7 bases are shared with TRBD1. In germline, CDR1 is MDHEN, CDR2 SYDVKM. V shed 10 bases, J shed 2 bases, and the junction held 4 bases outside the gene matches. The CDR3 contains 13 residues. CDR3 DNA sequence: TGTGCCACAAGACAGGGAAACACCGGGGAGCTGTTTTTT. Its protein is CATRQGNTGELFF.

The chain joins TRBV5-1 to TRBJ2-7; TRBD1 might be the D (5 bases). Germline V lookup: CDR1 SGHRS, CDR2 YFSETQ. V was trimmed by 2 bases and J by 5 bases, leaving 17 bases between them. This CDR3 is 15 amino acids long. Here the CDR3 DNA reads TGCGCCAGCAGCTTTATTCGGTCAGGGATCGACGAGCAGTACTTC. Amino acid sequence: CASSFIRSGIDEQYF.

The V gene is TRBV9, the J gene TRBJ2-7; D is unresolved. The CDR3 loop spans 15 amino acids. The V and J ends lost 4 bases and 0 bases respectively, with 14 bases between them. Germline CDR1 SGDLS, CDR2 YYNGEE. CDR3 region: CASSQSPAPSYEQYF. The CDR3 region has the DNA TGTGCCAGCAGCCAATCCCCCGCGCCCTCCTACGAGCAGTACTTC.

J is TRBJ2-1 and V is TRBV18; 7 nucleotides match TRBD1. This CDR3 comprises 17 residues. The germline CDR1 and CDR2 sequences are KGHSH and LQKENI. V lost 6 bases to trimming and J lost 6 bases; unmatched junction nucleotides: 17. The CDR3 nucleotides are TGTGCCAGCTCTCCAAAAGGGGGCGCAGGGGCGCTCAATGAGCAGTTCTTC. This gives the protein CASSPKGGAGALNEQFF.

V gene TRBV7-9 combines with J gene TRBJ2-5; 10 bases fit TRBD2. The CDR3 is made up of 16 amino acids. Germline assignment: CDR1 SEHNR and CDR2 FQNEAQ (reference sequence). With V trimmed by 6 bases and J by 2 bases, 9 bases remained unmatched. The CDR3 here is CASSWDGLAAQETQYF. As DNA, the CDR3 is TGTGCCAGCAGTTGGGACGGACTAGCGGCGCAAGAGACCCAGTACTTC.

The gene calls are TRBV6-5 and TRBJ2-7; TRBD1 is a possible D gene (6 bases). From germline, CDR1 is MNHEY and CDR2 SVGAGI. The length of the CDR3 is 13 residues. Trimming left V 5 bases short and J 5 bases short, with 13 bases between. The CDR3 here is CASSESRGNEQYF. The CDR3 DNA follows: TGTGCCAGCAGTGAAAGCAGGGGAAACGAGCAGTACTTC.

The J gene is TRBJ1-1, the V gene TRBV30, with unresolved D. CDR1 is GTSNPN, CDR2 SVGIG, per germline (reference sequence). V was shortened by 8 bases and J by 2 bases, with 12 bases between the two germline ends. This CDR3 contains 12 residues. The CDR3 DNA is TGTGCCGGCTTTCGGGTAAACACTGAAGCTTTCTTT. Translation: CAGFRVNTEAFF.

V and J are TRBV19 and TRBJ1-5; 8 bases fit TRBD1. The CDR3 runs 14 residues. J was trimmed by 2 bases and V by 10 bases; bases with no gene match: 7. Germline V lookup: CDR1 LNHDA, CDR2 SQIVND (reference sequence). The CDR3: CATGQGGGNQPQHF. Written as DNA, the CDR3 is TGTGCCACTGGACAGGGTGGGGGCAATCAGCCCCAGCATTTT.

The chain is built from TRBV5-4 and TRBJ1-2, with TRBD1 matching 7 bases. V shed 2 bases, J shed 8 bases, and the junction held 3 bases outside the gene matches. The CDR3 is 12 residues long. Per the germline V gene, CDR1 is SGHNT and CDR2 is YYREEE (reference sequence). CDR3 sequence reads: CASSLSGGGYTF. For the CDR3, the DNA is TGTGCCAGCAGCTTATCAGGGGGGGGCTACACCTTC.

The chain carries TRBV19 and TRBJ2-7, with TRBD2 matching over 7 bases. CDR3 length: 14 residues. From germline, CDR1 is LNHDA and CDR2 SQIVND (reference sequence). Germline trimming cut 2 bases from V and 3 bases from J; bases unmatched to any gene: 4. CDR3 sequence (DNA): TGTGCCAGTAGTATAATGGCGGGGGACTACGAGCAGTACTTC. Translated, it gives CASSIMAGDYEQYF.

DNA of the CDR3: TGTGCCAGCAGTTTAGCGGACTTGGCTTATGGCTACACCTTC. Protein product: CASSLADLAYGYTF. V usage is TRBV28 and J usage is TRBJ1-2, with D unclear. The V and J ends lost 2 bases and 5 bases respectively, with 12 bases between them. In germline, CDR1 is MDHEN, CDR2 SYDVKM. CDR3 length: 14 residues.

The gene calls are TRBV14 and TRBJ1-1; 7 bases align to TRBD1. The V gene end was trimmed by 8 bases and the J gene end by 5 bases; junction bases not matched to a gene: 11. CDR1 is SGHDN and CDR2 is FVKESK in the germline V gene. The CDR3 consists of 14 residues. CDR3 bases: TGTGCCAGCCGACGACAGGGCAGTGGTACTGAAGCTTTCTTT. Translated, it gives CASRRQGSGTEAFF.

J is TRBJ2-7 and V is TRBV14; D may be TRBD1 (5 bases). V gave up 0 bases and J gave up 6 bases, with 9 bases separating them. CDR3 length: 13 residues. Germline loops: CDR1 SGHDN, CDR2 FVKESK. The CDR3 reads CASSQDLGLEQYF. The CDR3, as DNA: TGTGCCAGCAGCCAAGACCTGGGGCTCGAGCAGTACTTC.

V is TRBV28 and J is TRBJ1-1; 12 nucleotides align to TRBD1. CDR1 MDHEN and CDR2 SYDVKM come from the germline V gene. This CDR3 is 17 amino acids long. Trimming took 5 bases from V and 3 from J; bases not matched to a gene: 10. The CDR3 here is CASSISPGQGAHTEAFF. CDR3 nucleotide sequence: TGTGCCAGCAGTATCTCGCCGGGACAGGGGGCCCACACTGAAGCTTTCTTT.

The chain recombines TRBV5-4 with TRBJ2-3, with 7 bases aligning to TRBD2. The CDR3 has 16 residues. Per the germline V gene, CDR1 is SGHNT and CDR2 is YYREEE (reference sequence). Trimming at V came to 0 bases and at J to 3 bases, leaving 7 bases not matched to a gene. The CDR3 reads CASSLGMGGPTDTQYF. DNA for the CDR3: TGTGCCAGCAGCTTGGGAATGGGAGGGCCTACAGATACGCAGTATTTT.

This chain joins TRBV7-9 and TRBJ1-2; perhaps TRBD1 as D (6 bases). V lost 4 bases and J 1 base, leaving 16 bases between the germline ends. The CDR3 extends over 16 amino acids. Germline CDR1 is SEHNR and CDR2 is FQNEAQ (reference sequence). In nucleotides, the CDR3 is TGTGCCAGCAGCTCCTGGCCGGGACAATATAACTATGGCTACACCTTC. This translates into CASSSWPGQYNYGYTF.

This clone appeared a single time. This chain links TRBV28 with TRBJ2-7, with 7 bases that match TRBD1. The CDR3 spans 15 residues. The V and J ends lost 6 bases and 7 bases, in that order; junction bases with no gene match: 15. Germline assignment: CDR1 MDHEN and CDR2 SYDVKM. In DNA form, the CDR3 reads TGTGCCAGCAGCTCCGGTGAGGACAGGCTATGTGAGCAGTACTTC. Its translation: CASSSGEDRLCEQYF.

V is TRBV28 and J is TRBJ2-1, with D unclear. Germline V gene sequence: CDR1 MDHEN, CDR2 SYDVKM. V lost 6 bases, J lost 6 bases, and 12 bases lay in between. There are 13 residues in the CDR3. The CDR3 DNA reads as TGTGCCAGCAGGTGGCAACAGCTCAATGAGCAGTTCTTC. It translates to CASRWQQLNEQFF.

The V call is TRBV7-2, the J call TRBJ1-1; D call uncertain. The CDR3 consists of 12 residues. The V gene lost 6 bases and the J gene lost 11 bases, with 16 bases spanning the gap. Per the germline V gene, CDR1 is SGHTA and CDR2 is FQGNSA. The CDR3 protein is CASSMAGRLAFF. The DNA of the CDR3 is TGTGCCAGCAGTATGGCGGGCCGGTTGGCTTTCTTT.